These 32 T cell receptor beta chains came from one sample sequenced in a study of blood T cell repertoires in COVID-19. Using immunoSEQ multiplex PCR, the repertoire was profiled, and TCRdb retains in-frame clones only, with some absent. The table records about 180,000 clones, over 80% of them present only once. The sequencing sample was made of peripheral blood. The receptors here all came from a woman aged 55-70 years with acute or convalescent COVID-19.

This chain connects TRBV18 to TRBJ2-7; D perhaps matches TRBD2 (6 bases). CDR3 size: 16 residues. The germline gives CDR1 KGHSH, CDR2 LQKENI. V lost 3 bases to trimming and J lost 0 bases, with 15 bases between them. The CDR3 loop reads CASSPGGRGVSYEQYF. The CDR3 DNA sequence: TGTGCCAGCTCACCCGGAGGGCGGGGCGTCTCCTACGAGCAGTACTTC.

The V call is TRBV7-2, the J call TRBJ1-3, with D maybe TRBD1 (5 bases). The CDR3 has 15 amino acids. Germline values: CDR1 SGHTA, CDR2 FQGNSA. V was shortened by 5 bases and J by 6 bases, with 17 bases between the two germline ends. The DNA for the CDR3 is TGTGCCAGCAGCCCGCTAGTTGGGGCCAAAAACACCATATATTTT. Residues: CASSPLVGAKNTIYF.

This rearrangement joins TRBV11-3 to TRBJ2-5; D is perhaps TRBD2 (5 bases). This CDR3 comprises 13 residues. The V gene lost 5 bases and the J gene lost 1 base, with 8 bases spanning the gap. Germline loops: CDR1 SGHNT, CDR2 YENEEA. This CDR3 reads CASSVAGQETQYF. CDR3 in DNA: TGTGCCAGCAGCGTCGCGGGCCAAGAGACCCAGTACTTC.

The chain employs TRBV29-1 and TRBJ2-2; 7 positions agree with TRBD1. The CDR3 extends over 15 amino acids. V shed 0 bases, J shed 6 bases, and the junction held 7 bases outside the gene matches. The germline gives CDR1 SQVTM, CDR2 ANQGSEA. CDR3 sequence: CSVEDPNRGAGELFF. The CDR3 DNA reads TGCAGCGTTGAAGATCCCAACAGGGGCGCCGGGGAGCTGTTTTTT.

The rearrangement joins TRBV7-3 to TRBJ1-2; weak D call: TRBD1 (6 bases). The CDR3 is 12 residues long. Germline V gene lookup returns CDR1 SGHTA and CDR2 FQGTGA. Trimming shortened V by 2 bases and J by 8 bases, and 9 bases separated the two germline ends. For the CDR3, the DNA is TGTGCCAGCAGCTTACAGGGGAGCGGCTACACCTTC. Amino acid sequence: CASSLQGSGYTF.

This chain joins TRBV5-6 and TRBJ2-5, with 16 bases that match TRBD2. Germline values: CDR1 SGHDT, CDR2 YYEEEE. The CDR3 has 16 residues. V lost 4 bases to trimming and J lost 5 bases; unmatched junction nucleotides: 5. The CDR3 coding sequence is TGTGCCAGCAGCCCGGGGACTAGCGGGGGGGCTGAGACCCAGTACTTC. Protein product: CASSPGTSGGAETQYF.

This sequence joins TRBV7-3 and TRBJ2-5; TRBD1 agrees at 7 bases. Germline V gives CDR1 SGHTA, CDR2 FQGTGA. The V and J ends lost 5 bases and 2 bases, in that order; junction bases with no gene match: 8. The CDR3 consists of 15 residues. CDR3 sequence (DNA): TGTGCCAGCAGCCCACAGGGGAATGGGCAAGAGACCCAGTACTTC. Protein: CASSPQGNGQETQYF.

The genes are TRBV7-2 and TRBJ1-6; 10 bases agree with TRBD1. The CDR3 loop spans 16 amino acids. Germline V gene data show CDR1 as SGHTA and CDR2 as FQGNSA. V was clipped by 5 bases and J by 9 bases; unmatched bases: 10. This CDR3 reads CASSPEGDRGVSPLHF. The CDR3 coding sequence is TGTGCCAGCAGCCCTGAGGGGGACAGGGGAGTTTCACCCCTCCACTTT.

This sequence joins TRBV19 and TRBJ2-5, with 8 bases aligning to TRBD1. CDR3 length equals 14 residues. After removal of 7 bases from V and 5 bases from J, the junction contained 9 bases not matched to a gene. Germline V gene data show CDR1 as LNHDA and CDR2 as SQIVND (reference sequence). CDR3 DNA sequence: TGTGCCAGTAAAGATCAGGGGGCGCGGGAGACCCAGTACTTC. Amino acids: CASKDQGARETQYF.

This clone came up a few times. The same CDR3 arises from other DNA sequences in this sample as well. This chain joins TRBV30 and TRBJ2-1; tentatively, D is TRBD2 (6 bases). CDR3 length: 13 amino acids. V was pared by 2 bases and J by 4 bases, with 9 bases between. From germline, CDR1 is GTSNPN and CDR2 SVGIG (reference sequence). The CDR3, as DNA: TGTGCCTGGAGTCCCGGGACTTACAATGAGCAGTTCTTC. Protein sequence: CAWSPGTYNEQFF.

The J gene is TRBJ2-2, the V gene TRBV27, with D tentatively TRBD2 (6 bases). This CDR3 comprises 16 residues. Germline V CDR1 and CDR2: MNHEY, SMNVEV (reference sequence). Trimming pared 0 bases from V and 2 bases from J, leaving 10 bases between. The CDR3 region is CASSLSEGRNTGELFF. CDR3 in DNA: TGTGCCAGCAGTTTATCGGAGGGCAGAAACACCGGGGAGCTGTTTTTT.

To note about this clone: The sample carries other DNA sequences with the same CDR3. This chain links TRBV18 with TRBJ2-5, with 7 bases matching TRBD1. CDR3 length: 14 residues. V lost 3 bases to trimming and J lost 3 bases; unmatched junction nucleotides: 4. Germline CDR1 and CDR2: KGHSH and LQKENI. Here the CDR3 reads CASSPRDSKETQYF. The CDR3 nucleotides read TGTGCCAGCTCACCCCGGGACAGTAAAGAGACCCAGTACTTC.

This chain connects TRBV30 to TRBJ1-6; 7 nucleotides match TRBD1. This CDR3 region has 16 residues. Looked up from germline, CDR1 is GTSNPN and CDR2 is SVGIG (reference sequence). J gave up 8 bases and V 2 bases, and 12 bases lay outside the gene matches. In DNA form, the CDR3 reads TGTGCCTGGAGTTTGTCAAGACAGGGCCTCTATTCACCCCTCCACTTT. Translating gives CAWSLSRQGLYSPLHF.

The genes are TRBV18 and TRBJ1-2; 7 bases map to TRBD1. The CDR3 covers 15 residues. The junction had 8 bases not matched to a gene; V was cut back by 3 bases and J by 4 bases. Germline V gives CDR1 KGHSH, CDR2 LQKENI. The CDR3 region is CASSPEGQFSYGYTF. CDR3 nucleotides: TGTGCCAGCTCACCCGAGGGACAGTTTTCCTATGGCTACACCTTC. Combining the CDR3 with reference TRBV18 and TRBJ1-2 gives the whole variable domain NAGVMQNPRHLVRRRGQEARLRCSPMKGHSHVYWYRQLPEEGLKFMVYLQKENIIDESGMPKERFSAEFPKEGPSILRIQQVVRGDSAAYFCASSPEGQFSYGYTFGSGTRLTVV.

The chain carries TRBV6-6 and TRBJ1-3; weak D call: TRBD1 (6 bases). V lost 0 bases to trimming and J lost 7 bases, with 13 bases between them. Germline loops: CDR1 MNHNY, CDR2 SVGAGI (reference sequence). CDR3 length: 15 amino acids. CDR3 protein: CASSYSQGSANTIYF. CDR3 in DNA: TGTGCCAGCAGTTACTCACAGGGCTCCGCGAACACCATATATTTT.

The V call is TRBV10-3, the J call TRBJ1-1; unclear D gene. Germline V gene lookup returns CDR1 ENHRY and CDR2 SYGVKD. The CDR3 extends over 13 amino acids. Trimming stripped 6 bases from V and 1 base from J, with 9 bases between. For the CDR3, the DNA is TGTGCCATCAGAGTAAGCACGAACACTGAAGCTTTCTTT. Protein sequence: CAIRVSTNTEAFF.

The rearrangement joins TRBV5-1 to TRBJ2-2; 14 bases align to TRBD2. The germline V gene has CDR1 SGHRS and CDR2 YFSETQ. The CDR3 spans 17 residues. Losses at the gene ends were 6 bases for V and 9 bases for J; bases not matched to a gene: 13. The CDR3 loop is CASNPEGLAGAARELFF. The CDR3 DNA sequence: TGCGCCAGCAACCCGGAGGGACTAGCGGGGGCGGCACGGGAGCTGTTTTTT.

This chain uses TRBV27 with TRBJ1-3; 7 nucleotides agree with TRBD1. The germline V gene encodes CDR1 MNHEY and CDR2 SMNVEV (reference sequence). This CDR3 has 17 amino acids. V was clipped by 5 bases and J by 1 base; unmatched bases: 11. The CDR3 DNA reads as TGTGCCAGCAGTAAGGGGAACGACAGGGTTTCTGGAAACACCATATATTTT. Translation: CASSKGNDRVSGNTIYF.

A single count supports this clone. This rearrangement joins TRBV11-2 to TRBJ2-7; TRBD2 aligns across 16 bases. Germline V gene data show CDR1 as SGHAT and CDR2 as FQNNGV. The CDR3 runs 16 residues. Trimming took 4 bases from V and 12 from J; bases not matched to a gene: 12. CDR3 nucleotides: TGTGCCAGCAGCTCGCGAACCGGGACTAGCGGGGGGGCGGCGTACTTC. Translation: CASSSRTGTSGGAAYF.

On this clone itself: Additional DNA sequences in this sample encode the identical CDR3. This rearrangement joins TRBV5-1 to TRBJ2-5; D is perhaps TRBD1 (6 bases). V shed 0 bases and J shed 4 bases, with 7 bases lying between them. This CDR3 region has 13 residues. Germline CDR1 and CDR2: SGHRS and YFSETQ. The CDR3 region has the DNA TGCGCCAGCAGCTTGGGAGGGGGAGAGACCCAGTACTTC. It is translated as CASSLGGGETQYF.

The rearrangement links TRBV25-1 to TRBJ2-3, with D maybe TRBD2 (7 bases). CDR3 length equals 15 residues. The germline V gene encodes CDR1 MGHDK and CDR2 SYGVNS. The V and J ends lost 6 bases and 4 bases respectively, with 17 bases between them. The CDR3 DNA follows: TGTGCCAGCAGCCAAGCAGGCGGGGGCTCAGATACGCAGTATTTT. This sequence encodes CASSQAGGGSDTQYF.

The rearrangement uses TRBV5-8 and TRBJ2-3, with D perhaps TRBD2 (5 bases). CDR3 size: 15 residues. Germline V gene sequence: CDR1 SGHTS, CDR2 YDEGEE. V lost 3 bases and J lost 0, with 11 bases in between. CDR3 bases: TGTGCCAGCAGCTACAAGCGGATTAGCACAGATACGCAGTATTTT. Translation: CASSYKRISTDTQYF.

The chain links TRBV19 to TRBJ2-7; D perhaps matches TRBD1 (7 bases). V dropped 7 bases and J dropped 1 base, with 11 bases sitting between them. The CDR3 contains 13 residues. From germline, CDR1 is LNHDA and CDR2 SQIVND (reference sequence). For the CDR3, the DNA is TGTGCCAGTAAGGGGGCGGGATCCTACGAGCAGTACTTC. Translation gives CASKGAGSYEQYF. Full variable domain (missing parts from reference TRBV19 and TRBJ2-7): DGGITQSPKYLFRKEGQNVTLSCEQNLNHDAMYWYRQDPGQGLRLIYYSQIVNDFQKGDIAEGYSVSREKKESFPLTVTSAQKNPTAFYLCASKGAGSYEQYFGPGTRLTVT.

The chain carries TRBV24-1 and TRBJ2-1, with 10 positions matching TRBD2. J lost 7 bases, V lost 3 bases, and 11 bases had no gene match. Germline CDR1 reads KGHDR; CDR2 reads SFDVKD. This CDR3 has 17 amino acids. The DNA of the CDR3 is TGTGCCACCAGTGATCAGGGACTAGCGAGGGGGAAAAATGAGCAGTTCTTC. It encodes CATSDQGLARGKNEQFF.

The rearrangement links TRBV2 to TRBJ1-5, with D possibly being TRBD1 (6 bases). The germline V and J ends were trimmed by 6 bases and 2 bases, with 14 bases remaining between them. From germline, CDR1 is SNHLY and CDR2 FYNNEI. The CDR3 has 15 residues. The CDR3 sequence: CASRGGQGGNQPQHF. The CDR3 region has the DNA TGTGCCAGCAGGGGGGGGCAGGGAGGCAATCAGCCCCAGCATTTT. Full variable domain (remainder filled in from reference TRBV2 and TRBJ1-5): EPEVTQTPSHQVTQMGQEVILRCVPISNHLYFYWYRQILGQKVEFLVSFYNNEISEKSEIFDDQFSVERPDGSNFTLKIRSTKLEDSAMYFCASRGGQGGNQPQHFGDGTRLSIL.

The V and J genes are TRBV5-1 and TRBJ1-5, with D unclear. CDR1 SGHRS and CDR2 YFSETQ come from the germline V gene. The V and J ends lost 2 bases and 11 bases respectively, with 14 bases between them. The CDR3 consists of 13 residues. Here the CDR3 reads CASSFGGAEAQHF. The CDR3 nucleotides read TGCGCCAGCAGCTTCGGCGGCGCAGAAGCCCAGCATTTT.

The chain couples TRBV12-5 to TRBJ2-7; 11 bases agree with TRBD1. The germline V gene encodes CDR1 LGHNT and CDR2 FRNRAP. The trim removed 7 bases at V and 5 bases at J, leaving 7 bases unmatched. The CDR3 covers 14 residues. DNA for the CDR3: TGTGCTAGTGCTATGGGACAGGGGGGTAACGAGCAGTACTTC. It yields the protein CASAMGQGGNEQYF.

The chain employs TRBV19 and TRBJ1-3; TRBD1 matches 7 bases. The length of the CDR3 is 17 residues. J was trimmed by 4 bases and V by 2 bases; bases with no gene match: 11. Germline V gives CDR1 LNHDA, CDR2 SQIVND (reference sequence). CDR3 amino acids: CASSISSDRDQGNTIYF. CDR3 in DNA: TGTGCCAGTAGTATATCGTCAGACAGGGACCAAGGAAACACCATATATTTT.

V gene TRBV9 combines with J gene TRBJ1-1, with D maybe TRBD1 (5 bases). V lost 0 bases, J lost 1 base, and 16 bases lay in between. The length of the CDR3 is 17 residues. Germline V gene sequence: CDR1 SGDLS, CDR2 YYNGEE. CDR3 sequence reads: CASSVADLRQQNTEAFF. The DNA for the CDR3 is TGTGCCAGCAGCGTAGCAGATCTGAGACAGCAGAACACTGAAGCTTTCTTT.

The chain employs TRBV28 and TRBJ1-5; D gene ambiguous. The germline V gene has CDR1 MDHEN and CDR2 SYDVKM. The CDR3 covers 12 residues. V was clipped by 9 bases and J by 0 bases, with 6 bases between them. CDR3 residues: CASRSSNQPQHF. The CDR3 DNA is TGTGCCAGTAGGAGTAGCAATCAGCCCCAGCATTTT.

V is TRBV29-1 and J is TRBJ1-4, with D maybe TRBD1 (6 bases). This CDR3 region has 13 residues. Germline V gene lookup returns CDR1 SQVTM and CDR2 ANQGSEA. Trimming pared 7 bases from V and 8 bases from J, leaving 17 bases between. The DNA of the CDR3 is TGCAGCGGAATGAACAGGGTCGGGGAAAAACTGTTTTTT. Its translation is CSGMNRVGEKLFF. Full variable domain (outside the CDR3, taken from reference TRBV29-1 and TRBJ1-4): SAVISQKPSRDICQRGTSLTIQCQVDSQVTMMFWYRQQPGQSLTLIATANQGSEATYESGFVIDKFPISRPNLTFSTLTVSNMSPEDSSIYLCSGMNRVGEKLFFGSGTQLSVL.

The chain combines TRBV2 with TRBJ1-1, with a weak D call TRBD1 (5 bases). Germline values: CDR1 SNHLY, CDR2 FYNNEI. V lost 6 bases and J 0 bases, leaving 11 bases between the germline ends. The CDR3 spans 14 residues. The CDR3 DNA sequence: TGTGCCAGCAGGAGAGACAGCATGAACACTGAAGCTTTCTTT. The encoded protein is CASRRDSMNTEAFF.